These 24 T cell receptor beta chains originate from one sample sequenced in a study of blood T cell repertoires in COVID-19. Repertoires were generated with immunoSEQ multiplex PCR, while TCRdb's copy carries only in-frame clones and drops some. The repertoire holds tens of thousands of clones, with 80% to 90% as singletons. The sequencing input was peripheral blood. The receptors here all came from a man aged 50 to 60 with active COVID-19.

The V and J genes are TRBV29-1 and TRBJ2-1; 15 bases map to TRBD2. Germline CDR1 reads SQVTM; CDR2 reads ANQGSEA. The CDR3 contains 15 residues. After removal of 5 bases from V and 4 bases from J, the junction contained 3 bases not matched to a gene. The CDR3 loop reads CSVYGLAGGYNEQFF. The CDR3 coding sequence is TGCAGCGTTTACGGACTAGCGGGAGGGTACAATGAGCAGTTCTTC.

The genes are TRBV7-9 and TRBJ1-2; D ambiguous. Between the trimmed V and J ends, which lost 4 bases and 8 bases, there was a span of 11 bases. Germline lookup yields CDR1 SEHNR and CDR2 FQNEAQ (reference sequence). The CDR3 loop spans 12 amino acids. The CDR3 DNA is TGTGCCAGCAGCTCCCGCGAGGGAGGCTACACCTTC. Translated: CASSSREGGYTF.

This chain joins TRBV18 and TRBJ2-3, with 11 bases that match TRBD2. The germline V gene has CDR1 KGHSH and CDR2 LQKENI. The CDR3 length is 17 residues. The V and J ends lost 1 base and 2 bases, in that order; junction bases with no gene match: 5. Here the CDR3 reads CASSPLGLAVSTDTQYF. CDR3 DNA sequence: TGTGCCAGCTCACCACTGGGACTAGCGGTTTCCACAGATACGCAGTATTTT. The whole variable domain, remainder taken from reference TRBV18 and TRBJ2-3, is NAGVMQNPRHLVRRRGQEARLRCSPMKGHSHVYWYRQLPEEGLKFMVYLQKENIIDESGMPKERFSAEFPKEGPSILRIQQVVRGDSAAYFCASSPLGLAVSTDTQYFGPGTRLTVL.

The V and J genes are TRBV5-1 and TRBJ2-1; TRBD1 matches 7 bases. V lost 6 bases to trimming and J lost 0 bases; unmatched junction nucleotides: 9. CDR3 length: 16 amino acids. Per germline, CDR1 SGHRS and CDR2 YFSETQ. CDR3 residues: CASNPQGLGSYNEQFF. The CDR3 coding sequence is TGCGCCAGCAACCCACAGGGGTTGGGCTCCTACAATGAGCAGTTCTTC.

To note about this clone: It may be a read error: a sequence one base away is much more abundant. This sequence joins TRBV11-2 and TRBJ2-7; 10 nucleotides align to TRBD1. The CDR3 consists of 14 residues. The V and J ends lost 5 bases and 0 bases, in that order; junction bases with no gene match: 1. Germline V gives CDR1 SGHAT, CDR2 FQNNGV. In nucleotides, the CDR3 is TGTGCCAGCAGCCGGACAGGGGGCTCCTACGAGCAGTACTTC. Translated: CASSRTGGSYEQYF.

The gene calls are TRBV18 and TRBJ2-7; 7 nucleotides agree with TRBD1. Germline loops: CDR1 KGHSH, CDR2 LQKENI. V trimming: 6 bases; J trimming: 2 bases; junction bases outside the gene matches: 10. The CDR3 is made up of 15 amino acids. The CDR3 reads CASSQQTGWAYEQYF. For the CDR3, the DNA is TGTGCCAGCTCTCAACAGACAGGGTGGGCCTACGAGCAGTACTTC.

V is TRBV12-3 or TRBV12-4 and J is TRBJ2-7, with D hard to call. The CDR3 has 13 amino acids. V was clipped by 2 bases and J by 2 bases, with 7 bases between them. The CDR3 reads CASSLSSAYEQYF. The CDR3 region has the DNA TGTGCCAGCAGTTTATCGTCGGCCTACGAGCAGTACTTC.

This rearrangement joins TRBV29-1 to TRBJ2-7; D perhaps matches TRBD2 (5 bases). V lost 6 bases to trimming and J lost 0 bases, with 18 bases between them. This CDR3 has 15 amino acids. Per germline, CDR1 SQVTM and CDR2 ANQGSEA. CDR3 amino acids: CSVRVLVLSSYEQYF. The CDR3 coding sequence is TGCAGCGTGAGGGTTTTGGTCCTCAGCTCCTACGAGCAGTACTTC.

The rearrangement uses TRBV5-1 and TRBJ2-7; 8 nucleotides line up with TRBD1. Trimming removed 4 bases from V and 4 bases from J; junction bases left unmatched: 4. This CDR3 contains 13 residues. CDR1 and CDR2 (germline): SGHRS, YFSETQ. The CDR3 sequence is CASSPDRGYEQYF. The CDR3 region has the DNA TGCGCCAGCAGCCCCGACAGGGGTTACGAGCAGTACTTC.

J is TRBJ1-2 and V is TRBV5-4, with a possible D match to TRBD1 (5 bases). CDR3 length: 14 amino acids. V was clipped by 6 bases and J by 1 base, with 13 bases between them. From germline, CDR1 is SGHNT and CDR2 YYREEE (reference sequence). CDR3 bases: TGTGCCAGCACCCAGGGCTCATATAACTATGGCTACACCTTC. It is translated as CASTQGSYNYGYTF.

On this clone: A read error may produce the germline difference seen at one junction end. The chain carries TRBV5-4 and TRBJ2-2, with 16 bases lining up with TRBD2. In germline, CDR1 is SGHNT, CDR2 YYREEE (reference sequence). This CDR3 spans 16 amino acids. Here the CDR3 DNA reads TGTGCCAGCAGTTTGGGACTAGCGGGGGGGGCCGGGGAGCTGTTTTTT. Its protein is CASSLGLAGGAGELFF.

V and J are TRBV9 and TRBJ2-7; 7 positions match TRBD1. Trimming removed 3 bases from V and 5 bases from J; junction bases left unmatched: 2. This CDR3 region has 12 residues. The germline CDR1 and CDR2 sequences are SGDLS and YYNGEE. CDR3 DNA sequence: TGTGCCAGCAGCGCACAGGGGAACGAGCAGTACTTC. This sequence encodes CASSAQGNEQYF.

This rearrangement joins TRBV28 to TRBJ1-2; D not certain. This CDR3 has 16 amino acids. The V end lost 3 bases, the J end lost 4 bases, and 18 bases lay between the germline ends. CDR1 is MDHEN, CDR2 SYDVKM, per germline. The CDR3 here is CASSFSYLSPAYGYTF. As DNA, the CDR3 is TGTGCCAGCAGTTTCTCCTACTTGAGTCCTGCCTATGGCTACACCTTC.

V gene TRBV4-3 combines with J gene TRBJ1-4, with D unresolved. V lost 0 bases, J lost 12 bases, and 14 bases lay in between. The germline V gene encodes CDR1 LGHNA and CDR2 YSLEER. The CDR3 covers 14 residues. DNA for the CDR3: TGCGCCAGCAGCCAAGAGGTTGGGCAGAGCCAACTGTTTTTT. As protein: CASSQEVGQSQLFF.

This clone was detected once. The chain has TRBV27 and TRBJ2-7, with 8 bases identical to TRBD1. J lost 3 bases, V lost 2 bases, and 3 bases had no gene match. CDR3 size: 14 residues. Germline loops: CDR1 MNHEY, CDR2 SMNVEV (reference sequence). The DNA of the CDR3 is TGTGCCAGCAGTTTAGGGGACAGGCTCTACGAGCAGTACTTC. Translation: CASSLGDRLYEQYF.

A remark on this clone: Compared with germline, one end of the junction differs, possibly owing to a read error. This chain joins TRBV12-5 and TRBJ2-7, with D possibly matching TRBD2 (5 bases). The germline gives CDR1 LGHNT, CDR2 FRNRAP. The CDR3 contains 13 residues. This CDR3 is CASGIRTDLELYF. As DNA, the CDR3 is TGTGCTAGTGGTATTCGGACTGACCTGGAGCTGTACTTC. The full variable domain, completed using reference TRBV12-5 and TRBJ2-7, is DARVTQTPRHKVTEMGQEVTMRCQPILGHNTVFWYRQTMMQGLELLAYFRNRAPLDDSGMPKDRFSAEMPDATLATLKIQPSEPRDSAVYFCASGIRTDLELYFGPGTRLTVT.

The rearrangement joins TRBV7-6 to TRBJ1-4, with D uncertain. Germline-derived CDR1 and CDR2 are SGHVS and FNYEAQ. V dropped 3 bases and J dropped 5 bases, with 13 bases sitting between them. The CDR3 has 15 amino acids. CDR3: CASSLFAARNEKLFF. CDR3 coding DNA: TGTGCCAGCAGCTTGTTTGCGGCAAGAAATGAAAAACTGTTTTTT.

CDR3 amino acids: CASNQKPGLLYEQYF. CDR3 DNA sequence: TGTGCCAGCAACCAGAAACCGGGACTTCTTTACGAGCAGTACTTC. The V call is TRBV27, the J call TRBJ2-7, with D possibly TRBD2 on 6 matching bases. Trimming stripped 7 bases from V and 4 bases from J, with 20 bases between. The CDR3 loop spans 15 amino acids. From germline, CDR1 is MNHEY and CDR2 SMNVEV (reference sequence).

V usage is TRBV29-1 and J usage is TRBJ1-2; TRBD1 agrees at 10 bases. The trim removed 7 bases at V and 2 bases at J, leaving 13 bases unmatched. In germline, CDR1 is SQVTM, CDR2 ANQGSEA. The CDR3 has 16 amino acids. The CDR3 DNA sequence: TGCAGCGCCGTGCGAGTGGGGACAGGGGTGAACTATGGCTACACCTTC. This sequence encodes CSAVRVGTGVNYGYTF.

This clone was observed a single time. This chain uses TRBV2 with TRBJ2-7, with D uncertain. V was trimmed by 5 bases and J by 3 bases, leaving 5 bases between them. Per germline, CDR1 SNHLY and CDR2 FYNNEI. The CDR3 runs to 11 residues. The CDR3 spells CASSPLYEQYF. The DNA of the CDR3 is TGTGCCAGCAGTCCTCTCTACGAGCAGTACTTC. Full variable domain (rest looked up from reference TRBV2 and TRBJ2-7): EPEVTQTPSHQVTQMGQEVILRCVPISNHLYFYWYRQILGQKVEFLVSFYNNEISEKSEIFDDQFSVERPDGSNFTLKIRSTKLEDSAMYFCASSPLYEQYFGPGTRLTVT.

This clone came up once. V and J are TRBV7-2 and TRBJ1-4; no clear D. Trimming took off 2 bases at V and 6 bases at J, with 13 bases between the two ends. The CDR3 spans 15 residues. The germline V gene encodes CDR1 SGHTA and CDR2 FQGNSA. The CDR3 nucleotides are TGTGCCAGCAGCTTACGAGCGGGGAACTATGAAAAACTGTTTTTT. Its translation is CASSLRAGNYEKLFF.

This clone was seen a handful of times. The chain couples TRBV25-1 to TRBJ1-2; 10 bases align to TRBD1. Germline V lookup: CDR1 MGHDK, CDR2 SYGVNS. The CDR3 consists of 13 residues. Losses at the gene ends were 7 bases for V and 4 bases for J; bases not matched to a gene: 3. CDR3 protein: CASTRTGGYGYTF. DNA of the CDR3: TGTGCCAGCACCCGGACAGGGGGCTATGGCTACACCTTC.

The gene calls are TRBV6-5 and TRBJ2-7, with 7 bases matching TRBD2. Germline assignment: CDR1 MNHEY and CDR2 SVGAGI. This CDR3 has 15 residues. The V gene end was trimmed by 5 bases and the J gene end by 3 bases; junction bases not matched to a gene: 10. In nucleotides, the CDR3 is TGTGCCAGCAGTCCTGACCGGGACTATTTCTACGAGCAGTACTTC. It encodes CASSPDRDYFYEQYF.

The chain has TRBV6-1 and TRBJ1-1; D is possibly TRBD1 (5 bases). Per the germline V gene, CDR1 is MNHNS and CDR2 is SASEGT. Between the trimmed V and J ends, which lost 1 base and 9 bases, there was a span of 12 bases. The CDR3 has 13 amino acids. CDR3 in amino acids: CASSEGSAGKAFF. As DNA, the CDR3 is TGTGCCAGCAGTGAAGGCTCGGCAGGGAAAGCTTTCTTT.